Below are 4 T cell receptor beta chains sequenced from a single sample in a study of blood T cell repertoires in COVID-19. TCRdb's table, derived via immunoSEQ multiplex PCR, lists solely in-frame clones and lacks some. The table records about 200,000 clones, 86% of them present only once. What was sequenced was PBMCs or T cells enriched from blood (not recorded which). The receptors here all came from a man between 40 and 49 years old with acute COVID-19.

V is TRBV7-9 and J is TRBJ1-1; 9 bases match TRBD1. Germline assignment: CDR1 SEHNR and CDR2 FQNEAQ (reference sequence). J was trimmed by 5 bases and V by 8 bases; bases with no gene match: 6. This CDR3 has 13 amino acids. The chain's CDR3 is CASADRGVTEAFF. DNA for the CDR3: TGTGCCAGCGCGGACAGGGGAGTAACTGAAGCTTTCTTT.

The chain has TRBV7-9 and TRBJ2-7; 13 bases are shared with TRBD2. The CDR3 is made up of 16 amino acids. The V gene's germline CDR1 is SEHNR and CDR2 FQNEAQ (reference sequence). V shed 5 bases and J 2 bases; nucleotides not matched to a gene: 6. The CDR3 region has the DNA TGTGCCAGCAGCCCCTTGACTAGCGGGAGGCCCTACGAGCAGTACTTC. Protein sequence: CASSPLTSGRPYEQYF.

The chain links TRBV20-1 to TRBJ2-3; maybe TRBD1 (5 bases). The V end lost 3 bases, the J end lost 3 bases, and 13 bases lay between the germline ends. CDR3 length: 14 residues. Germline CDR1 DFQATT, CDR2 SNEGSKA (reference sequence). As DNA, the CDR3 is TGCAGTGCTAGTAACAGGCAGGCAACAGATACGCAGTATTTT. Amino acids: CSASNRQATDTQYF.

Only a few counts were recorded for this clone. The rearrangement uses TRBV18 and TRBJ1-1, with TRBD1 identical over 7 bases. CDR1 KGHSH and CDR2 LQKENI come from the germline V gene. The CDR3 loop spans 14 amino acids. With 2 bases clipped from V and 2 bases from J, the junction kept 2 bases outside the gene matches. CDR3 loop: CASSPGTENTEAFF. CDR3 in DNA: TGTGCCAGCTCACCAGGGACAGAAAACACTGAAGCTTTCTTT.